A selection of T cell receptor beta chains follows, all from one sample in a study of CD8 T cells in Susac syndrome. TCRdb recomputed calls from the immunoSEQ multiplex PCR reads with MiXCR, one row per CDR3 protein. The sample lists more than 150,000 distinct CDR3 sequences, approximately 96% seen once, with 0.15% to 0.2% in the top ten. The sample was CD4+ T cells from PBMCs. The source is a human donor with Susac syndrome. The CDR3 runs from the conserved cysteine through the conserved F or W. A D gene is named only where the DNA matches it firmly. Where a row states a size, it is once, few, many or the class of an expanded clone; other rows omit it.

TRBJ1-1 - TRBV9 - TGTGCCAGCAGCGTAGTGACTCCTGGCACTGAAGCTTTCTTT CASSVVTPGTEAFF
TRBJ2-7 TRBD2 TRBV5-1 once TGCGCCAGCAGCTTGAATGGCGGGGGAGACTACGAGCAGTACTTC CASSLNGGGDYEQYF
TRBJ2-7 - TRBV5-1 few TGCGCCAGCAGCGCCTCCGGGCCAGCCTACGAGCAGTACTTC CASSASGPAYEQYF
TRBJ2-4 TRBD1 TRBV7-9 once TGTGCCAGCAGCTTAGAGGGCAGGGGGTCCAAAAACATTCAGTACTTC CASSLEGRGSKNIQYF
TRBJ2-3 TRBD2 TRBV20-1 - TGCAGTGCTAGGACTAGCGCAGGGCCAGATACGCAGTATTTT CSARTSAGPDTQYF
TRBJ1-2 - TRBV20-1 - TGCAGTGCTAGAGAGTCCGGGTTTAACTATGGCTACACCTTC CSARESGFNYGYTF
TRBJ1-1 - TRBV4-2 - TGTGCCAGCAGCCAAGCCGGGACAATGCCGACTGAAGCTTTCTTT CASSQAGTMPTEAFF
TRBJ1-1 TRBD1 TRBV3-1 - TGTGCCAGCACGACGGGACAGGGAGAAGCTTTCTTT CASTTGQGEAFF
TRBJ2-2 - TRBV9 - TGTGCCAGCAGACAATCCGGGTTGAGGACCGGGGAGCTGTTTTTT CASRQSGLRTGELFF
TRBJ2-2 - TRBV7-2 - TGTGCCAGCAGCTTCGGTGGAATCACCGGGGAGCTGTTTTTT CASSFGGITGELFF
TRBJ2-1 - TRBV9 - TGTGCCAGCAGCGTAGAAGCGGATTCCTACAATGAGCAGTTCTTC CASSVEADSYNEQFF
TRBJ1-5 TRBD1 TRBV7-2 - TGTGCCAGCAGCCTCCGACAGGGTACTCAGCCCCAGCATTTT CASSLRQGTQPQHF
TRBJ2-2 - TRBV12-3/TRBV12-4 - TGTGCCAGCAGTAAGAGCCGGGGCGTCACGGGGGAGCTGTTTTTT CASSKSRGVTGELFF
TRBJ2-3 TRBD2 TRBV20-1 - TGCAGTGTCCCGACTAGCGGGCTAACAGATACGCAGTATTTT CSVPTSGLTDTQYF
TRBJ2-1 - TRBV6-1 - TGTGCCAGCAGCCCTAAGGGGAATGAGCAGTTCTTC CASSPKGNEQFF
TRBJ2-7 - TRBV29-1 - TGCAGCGTTAGGGGTGGTTACGAGCAGTACTTC CSVRGGYEQYF
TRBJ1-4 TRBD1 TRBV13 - TGTGCCAGCAGCTCGTTTCTGACAGGGGAGGGAGAAAAACTGTTTTTT CASSSFLTGEGEKLFF
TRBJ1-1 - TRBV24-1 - TGTGCCACCAGTGGGGATGGAACTGAAGCTTTCTTT CATSGDGTEAFF
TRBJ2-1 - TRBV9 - TGTGCCAGCAGCCCCCCTGCTAGGGGCTCCTACAATGAGCAGTTCTTC CASSPPARGSYNEQFF
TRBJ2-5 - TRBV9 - TGTGCCAGCAGCGTATCAACCTTCCAAGAGACCCAGTACTTC CASSVSTFQETQYF
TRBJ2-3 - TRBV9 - TGTGCCAGCAGCGTATTGGGAGATACGCAGTATTTT CASSVLGDTQYF
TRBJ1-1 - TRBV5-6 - TGTGCCAGCAGCTCCATAAGGCGGCAGATGAACACTGAAGCTTTCTTT CASSSIRRQMNTEAFF
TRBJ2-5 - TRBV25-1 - TGTGCCAGCAGTGGGGCAGGGTGGACGGGGACCCAGTACTTC CASSGAGWTGTQYF
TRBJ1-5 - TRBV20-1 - TGCAGTGCTAGAGATGGCAGGTCCGATCAGCCCCAGCATTTT CSARDGRSDQPQHF
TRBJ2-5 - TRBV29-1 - TGCAGCGTTGAAGATCTTCTAAGGACGGAGCCATCCAAAGAGACCCAGTACTTC CSVEDLLRTEPSKETQYF
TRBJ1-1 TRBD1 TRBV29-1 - TGCAGCGTTGGGCAGGGGGTGGAGGTAGCTTTCTTT CSVGQGVEVAFF
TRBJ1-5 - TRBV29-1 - TGCAGCGTTGAAGATAACGGCAATCAGCCCCAGCATTTT CSVEDNGNQPQHF
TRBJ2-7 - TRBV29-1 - TGCAGCGTTGTGCCGGGACCCTACGAGCAGTACTTC CSVVPGPYEQYF
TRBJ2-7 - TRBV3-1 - TGTGCCAGCAGCTTAGGGGCTGACACCTACGAGCAGTACTTC CASSLGADTYEQYF
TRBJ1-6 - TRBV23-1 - TGCGCCAGCAGTCAAGGAACAGGGAGGAATTCACCCCTCCACTTT CASSQGTGRNSPLHF
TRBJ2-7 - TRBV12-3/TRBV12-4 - TGTGCCAGCTCCGTCGGGGGAGAGCAGTACTTC CASSVGGEQYF
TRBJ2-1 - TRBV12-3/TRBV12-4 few TGTGCCAGCAGTTTAGCGGGGGGTTCCTACAATGAGCAGTTCTTC CASSLAGGSYNEQFF
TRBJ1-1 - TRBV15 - TGTGCCACCAGCAGAGATATAGTCGGTACTGAAGCTTTCTTT CATSRDIVGTEAFF
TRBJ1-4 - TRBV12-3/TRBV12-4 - TGTGCCAGCAGTTTATTGGGGGCATCGGGAGAAAAACTGTTTTTT CASSLLGASGEKLFF
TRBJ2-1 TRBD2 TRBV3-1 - TGTGCCAGCAGACTAGCGGGGGCCTACAATGAGCAGTTCTTC CASRLAGAYNEQFF
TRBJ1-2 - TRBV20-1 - TGCAGTGCTTCCGACAGCTATGGCTACACCTTC CSASDSYGYTF
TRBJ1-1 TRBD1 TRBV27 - TGTGCCAGCAGTTCCCGTTGGACAGGGAGGGACACTGAAGCTTTCTTT CASSSRWTGRDTEAFF
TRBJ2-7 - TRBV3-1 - TGTGCCAGCAGCCAAGATAGAGGGTCCTACGAGCAGTACTTC CASSQDRGSYEQYF
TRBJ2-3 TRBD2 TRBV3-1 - TGTGCCAGCAGCCGTGTGAGCGGGGGCCGCACAGATACGCAGTATTTT CASSRVSGGRTDTQYF
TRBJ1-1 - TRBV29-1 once TGCAGCGTTGCAAAGGGAGCGGCTTTCTTT CSVAKGAAFF
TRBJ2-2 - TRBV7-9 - TGTGCCAGCAGCTTGGGCGGTACATCCACCGGGGAGCTGTTTTTT CASSLGGTSTGELFF
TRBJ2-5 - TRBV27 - TGTGCCAGCAGTTTATGGGACAACCAAGAGACCCAGTACTTC CASSLWDNQETQYF
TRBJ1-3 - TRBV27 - TGTGCCAGCCAAACGAGACAAGACCCTGGAAACACCATATATTTT CASQTRQDPGNTIYF
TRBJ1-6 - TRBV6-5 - TGTGCCAGCAGTTACGACGGGAGAGGGCGCAGCTCCTATAATTCACCCCTCCACTTT CASSYDGRGRSSYNSPLHF
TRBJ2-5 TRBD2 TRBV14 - TGTGCCAGCAGCCAAGGAACCGGGGGGGCGGAGACCCAGTACTTC CASSQGTGGAETQYF
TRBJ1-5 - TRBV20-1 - TGCAGTGCTAGAGCTGGGGACCAGCCCCAGCATTTT CSARAGDQPQHF
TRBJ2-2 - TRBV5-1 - TGCGCCAGCAGCTTGGAAGGGACGACCGGGGAGCTGTTTTTT CASSLEGTTGELFF
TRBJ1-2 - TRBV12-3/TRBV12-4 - TGTGCCAGCAGACCCCCCCCGGGACAATTATATGGCTACACCTTC CASRPPPGQLYGYTF
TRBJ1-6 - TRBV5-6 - TGTGCCAGCAGCCCGGGGAATTCACCCCTCCACTTT CASSPGNSPLHF
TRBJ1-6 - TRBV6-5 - TGTGCCAGCAGGGGGGTAGTCAATTCACCCCTCCACTTT CASRGVVNSPLHF
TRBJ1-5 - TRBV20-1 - TGCAGTGCTAGAGCGGGCGGCCTCAATCAGCCCCAGCATTTT CSARAGGLNQPQHF
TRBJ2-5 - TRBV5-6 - TGTGCCAGCAGCCCAAGAGGGAGGGAGACCCAGTACTTC CASSPRGRETQYF
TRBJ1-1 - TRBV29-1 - TGCAGCGTTGAAAGGTCAGGGAACACTGAAGCTTTCTTT CSVERSGNTEAFF